This entry lists 32 T cell receptor beta chains sequenced from one sample in a study of CD8+CD57+ T cells in acquired aplastic anemia. CD8+CD57+ cell expansion, shown by flow cytometry, had occurred in the patients selected for sequencing. Profiles of TCR beta VDJ and CDR3 were generated from a genomic DNA template. TCRdb processed the reads anew with MiXCR; each CDR3 protein has one entry. Of about 98,000 distinct CDR3 sequences detected, roughly two thirds appear once; the ten largest clones hold more than 55%. Sequencing was performed on sorted CD4+, CD8+, or CD8+CD57+ T cells (not recorded which) from PBMCs. The source is a human donor with aplastic anemia.

This CDR3 is CSARGGLNTEAFF. The CDR3 coding sequence is TGCAGTGCTAGAGGGGGCCTCAACACTGAAGCTTTCTTT. This rearrangement joins TRBV20-1 to TRBJ1-1; D is perhaps TRBD1 (5 bases). CDR1 and CDR2 (germline): DFQATT, SNEGSKA (reference sequence). CDR3 length: 13 amino acids. The germline V and J ends were trimmed by 1 base and 2 bases, with 8 bases remaining between them.

This rearrangement joins TRBV11-1 to TRBJ1-3; D call uncertain. The CDR3 is 17 amino acids. Germline V gene sequence: CDR1 SGHAT, CDR2 FQDESV (reference sequence). V gave up 2 bases and J gave up 3 bases, with 17 bases separating them. The CDR3, as DNA: TGTGCCAGCAGCTTATTGGGAGGAGGCAAGAGTGGAAACACCATATATTTT. Its protein product is CASSLLGGGKSGNTIYF.

This clonotype has more than one count but fewer than ten. V gene TRBV25-1 combines with J gene TRBJ1-6; the match to TRBD1 covers 8 bases. Germline V gene data show CDR1 as MGHDK and CDR2 as SYGVNS. This CDR3 contains 17 residues. V dropped 3 bases and J dropped 4; count of bases not matched to a gene: 8. In DNA, the CDR3 is TGTGCCAGCAGTGATCCTGGACAGGGCAATTATAATTCACCCCTCCACTTT. Its protein product is CASSDPGQGNYNSPLHF. Based on the CDR3 plus reference TRBV25-1 and TRBJ1-6, the full variable domain is EADIYQTPRYLVIGTGKKITLECSQTMGHDKMYWYQQDPGMELHLIHYSYGVNSTEKGDLSSESTVSRIRTEHFPLTLESARPSHTSQYLCASSDPGQGNYNSPLHFGNGTRLTVT.

Comments on this clonotype: A much larger clonotype is one base distant, so this may be a read error. The rearrangement uses TRBV20-1 and TRBJ1-2, with TRBD1 identical over 8 bases. Germline V gene data show CDR1 as DFQATT and CDR2 as SNEGSKA (reference sequence). The CDR3 contains 13 residues. The CDR3 DNA reads as TGCAGTGCTAAGACAGGGGTTAACTATGGCCACACCTTC. It specifies CSAKTGVNYGHTF.

This rearrangement joins TRBV20-1 to TRBJ1-6, with 9 bases identical to TRBD1. The CDR3 has 13 residues. The junction had 7 bases not matched to a gene; V was cut back by 6 bases and J by 10 bases. Germline-derived CDR1 and CDR2 are DFQATT and SNEGSKA (reference sequence). The CDR3 reads CSAQEGQGSPLHF. In DNA form, the CDR3 reads TGCAGTGCCCAGGAGGGACAGGGCTCACCCCTCCACTTT.

The V gene is TRBV20-1, the J gene TRBJ1-2, with a possible D match to TRBD1 (5 bases). The germline V gene has CDR1 DFQATT and CDR2 SNEGSKA (reference sequence). The CDR3 spans 13 residues. Trimming took 3 bases from V and 0 from J, leaving 8 bases between them. CDR3 in DNA: TGCAGTGCTAGGACAGACGCTAACTATGGCTACACCTTC. Encoded protein: CSARTDANYGYTF.

This clonotype is a singleton in its sample. V is TRBV25-1 and J is TRBJ1-2; 7 positions agree with TRBD1. Germline V gives CDR1 MGHDK, CDR2 SYGVNS. With V trimmed by 4 bases and J by 0 bases, 11 bases remained unmatched. This CDR3 contains 17 residues. CDR3 bases: TGTGCCAGCAGTGGGGGAAGGGGGCGGTTAGCTAACTATGGCTACACCTTC. Residues: CASSGGRGRLANYGYTF.

The V and J genes are TRBV29-1 and TRBJ1-1, with TRBD1 as a possible D gene (6 bases). The germline CDR1 and CDR2 sequences are SQVTM and ANQGSEA. The CDR3 is made up of 15 amino acids. V was shortened by 3 bases and J by 0 bases, with 14 bases between the two germline ends. The DNA of the CDR3 is TGCAGCGTTGAGGTGGGCAGGGGCATGAACACTGAAGCTTTCTTT. This gives the protein CSVEVGRGMNTEAFF.

The rearrangement uses TRBV7-9 and TRBJ2-3; D is perhaps TRBD2 (5 bases). Germline CDR1 reads SEHNR; CDR2 reads FQNEAQ (reference sequence). The CDR3 contains 13 residues. Trimming shortened V by 5 bases and J by 5 bases, and 11 bases separated the two germline ends. This CDR3 reads CASSPPGIDTQYF. In DNA, the CDR3 is TGTGCCAGCAGCCCCCCGGGGATAGATACGCAGTATTTT.

This clonotype came up a few times. The chain uses TRBV20-1 and TRBJ2-5; TRBD2 matches 9 bases. V trimming: 3 bases; J trimming: 1 base; junction bases outside the gene matches: 3. Germline values: CDR1 DFQATT, CDR2 SNEGSKA (reference sequence). The CDR3 is made up of 14 amino acids. The CDR3 spells CSASGTSSQETQYF. DNA of the CDR3: TGCAGTGCTAGTGGGACTAGCAGCCAAGAGACCCAGTACTTC.

CDR3 nucleotide sequence: TGTGCCAGTAGCCTTACCGGGACAGGGGCGGGTGAGCAGTACTTC. Encoded protein: CASSLTGTGAGEQYF. This chain connects TRBV19 to TRBJ2-7, with 10 bases identical to TRBD1. The CDR3 spans 15 residues. After removal of 6 bases from V and 7 bases from J, the junction contained 12 bases not matched to a gene. Germline CDR1 and CDR2: LNHDA and SQIVND (reference sequence).

V and J are TRBV20-1 and TRBJ2-7; D unresolved. The germline V gene has CDR1 DFQATT and CDR2 SNEGSKA (reference sequence). This CDR3 has 18 amino acids. V shed 0 bases and J shed 1 base, with 22 bases lying between them. CDR3 bases: TGCAGTGCTAGAGACGCGTTGGTAGGCCGGCATAGTTCCTACGAGCAGTACTTC. It encodes CSARDALVGRHSSYEQYF.

The chain combines TRBV10-3 with TRBJ2-1; 14 nucleotides align to TRBD2. This CDR3 contains 16 residues. J was trimmed by 8 bases and V by 3 bases; bases with no gene match: 6. Germline loops: CDR1 ENHRY, CDR2 SYGVKD. The CDR3 DNA reads as TGTGCCATCAGTGACTCCGGGACTAGCGGGAGATATGAGCAGTTCTTC. Its protein product is CAISDSGTSGRYEQFF.

The chain joins TRBV19 to TRBJ2-7, with D possibly being TRBD1 or TRBD2 (5 bases each). Trimming left V 3 bases short and J 5 bases short, with 11 bases between. Germline V lookup: CDR1 LNHDA, CDR2 SQIVND (reference sequence). The CDR3 covers 13 residues. Here the CDR3 DNA reads TGTGCCAGTAGTATTCGGGGACCGGACGAGCAGTACTTC. Its protein product is CASSIRGPDEQYF. Complete variable domain (other parts from reference TRBV19 and TRBJ2-7): DGGITQSPKYLFRKEGQNVTLSCEQNLNHDAMYWYRQDPGQGLRLIYYSQIVNDFQKGDIAEGYSVSREKKESFPLTVTSAQKNPTAFYLCASSIRGPDEQYFGPGTRLTVT.

On this clonotype itself: Its ends do not fully match the called genes, so a read error is possible. This chain links TRBV19 with TRBJ1-1, with 9 positions matching TRBD1. CDR1 is LNHDA, CDR2 SQIVND, per germline (reference sequence). The CDR3 is made up of 18 amino acids. The CDR3 region has the DNA TGTGCCAGTATGGGCACAGGGGGCGCAAAAAGGATTCGGACTGAAGCTCTCTTT. This codes for CASMGTGGAKRIRTEALF.

CDR3 loop: CASRRQDDSPLHF. The CDR3 coding sequence is TGTGCCAGCAGGCGGCAGGATGATTCACCCCTCCACTTT. The chain carries TRBV25-1 and TRBJ1-6, with no clear D. Trimming shortened V by 6 bases and J by 8 bases, and 11 bases separated the two germline ends. The CDR3 has 13 amino acids. Germline V gives CDR1 MGHDK, CDR2 SYGVNS.

This clonotype was recorded once. CDR3 sequence reads: CASRETVWNSPLHF. CDR3 nucleotides: TGTGCCAGCAGAGAGACAGTCTGGAATTCACCCCTCCACTTT. V and J are TRBV6-1 and TRBJ1-6, with a possible D match to TRBD1 (5 bases). Germline CDR1 MNHNS, CDR2 SASEGT. CDR3 size: 14 residues. V dropped 6 bases and J dropped 7 bases, with 13 bases sitting between them.

The chain joins TRBV10-3 to TRBJ1-6; D is ambiguous. Trimming pared 3 bases from V and 3 bases from J, leaving 21 bases between. The CDR3 totals 19 residues. CDR1 ENHRY and CDR2 SYGVKD come from the germline V gene. The CDR3 DNA sequence: TGTGCCATCAGTGATTCGGTGGACGCTCCCTTAGGCTATAATTCACCCCTCCACTTT. It encodes CAISDSVDAPLGYNSPLHF.

The chain joins TRBV20-1 to TRBJ2-7; 9 nucleotides agree with TRBD2. Looked up from germline, CDR1 is DFQATT and CDR2 is SNEGSKA (reference sequence). The V segment lost 2 bases and the J segment 0 bases; nucleotides outside the gene matches: 8. The CDR3 is 16 amino acids. The CDR3: CSARPLLAGDSYEQYF. The CDR3 DNA sequence: TGCAGTGCTAGACCCCTCTTAGCGGGAGACTCCTACGAGCAGTACTTC.

The chain joins TRBV19 to TRBJ1-2; the D is unclear. The CDR3 spans 14 residues. V lost 3 bases to trimming and J lost 2 bases, with 10 bases between them. The germline V gene has CDR1 LNHDA and CDR2 SQIVND (reference sequence). The DNA of the CDR3 is TGTGCCAGTAGTATGACGGGGAACAACTATGGCTACACCTTC. Its protein product is CASSMTGNNYGYTF.

In nucleotides, the CDR3 is TGTGCCACCAGTGAACCCTATAGCGGGAGCGGGGAGACCCAGTACTTC. Translation gives CATSEPYSGSGETQYF. J is TRBJ2-5 and V is TRBV24-1; 9 bases are a match to TRBD2. The CDR3 is 16 amino acids. V trimming: 4 bases; J trimming: 5 bases; junction bases outside the gene matches: 10. Germline values: CDR1 KGHDR, CDR2 SFDVKD.

This clonotype was observed at least ten times. V usage is TRBV7-7 and J usage is TRBJ2-2; D is ambiguous. Trimming shortened V by 7 bases and J by 2 bases, and 14 bases separated the two germline ends. CDR3 size: 15 residues. In germline, CDR1 is SSHAT, CDR2 FNYEAQ (reference sequence). This CDR3 reads CASTTKASNTGELFF. In nucleotides, the CDR3 is TGTGCCAGCACCACAAAGGCCTCTAACACCGGGGAGCTGTTTTTT.

This clonotype was found many times. The rearrangement links TRBV20-1 to TRBJ2-3; 8 bases map to TRBD2. Germline V CDR1 and CDR2: DFQATT, SNEGSKA (reference sequence). Unmatched junction bases numbered 12, after V lost 0 bases and J lost 1 base. This CDR3 is 18 amino acids long. The CDR3 DNA reads TGCAGTGCTAGAGACACGGATAGCGGGACGCGGGGCACAGATACGCAGTATTTT. This translates into CSARDTDSGTRGTDTQYF.

V is TRBV11-1 and J is TRBJ2-7; TRBD1 agrees at 7 bases. With 7 bases clipped from V and 5 bases from J, the junction kept 8 bases outside the gene matches. Germline assignment: CDR1 SGHAT and CDR2 FQDESV (reference sequence). The CDR3 runs 13 residues. The CDR3 loop is CASNQQGNHEQYF. CDR3 coding DNA: TGTGCCAGCAACCAACAGGGGAACCACGAGCAGTACTTC.

The chain recombines TRBV7-2 with TRBJ2-7, with D maybe TRBD2 (6 bases). Germline CDR1 and CDR2: SGHTA and FQGNSA. Between the trimmed V and J ends, which lost 4 bases and 4 bases, there was a span of 14 bases. CDR3 length equals 14 residues. The CDR3: CASSSGLLLYEQYF. The CDR3 nucleotides read TGTGCCAGCAGCTCGGGACTCCTTTTGTACGAGCAGTACTTC.

The CDR3 is CSARSPGPPQETQYF. Written as DNA, the CDR3 is TGCAGTGCTAGATCTCCGGGACCCCCCCAAGAGACCCAGTACTTC. The gene calls are TRBV20-1 and TRBJ2-5; perhaps D is TRBD1 or TRBD2 (5 bases each). There are 15 residues in the CDR3. The germline V and J ends were trimmed by 2 bases and 1 base, with 14 bases remaining between them. Looked up from germline, CDR1 is DFQATT and CDR2 is SNEGSKA (reference sequence).

The gene calls are TRBV15 and TRBJ1-4; no firm D call. The V and J ends lost 0 bases and 6 bases respectively, with 5 bases between them. Germline-derived CDR1 and CDR2 are LNHNV and YYDKDF (reference sequence). The CDR3 is 13 amino acids. This CDR3 is CATSRDPYEKLFF. CDR3 in DNA: TGTGCCACCAGCAGAGATCCTTATGAAAAACTGTTTTTT.

The chain links TRBV20-1 to TRBJ2-1; 8 bases line up with TRBD2. CDR3 length: 16 residues. Trimming took 2 bases from V and 5 from J; bases not matched to a gene: 11. CDR1 DFQATT and CDR2 SNEGSKA come from the germline V gene (reference sequence). The CDR3 region is CSARWGGTRDNNEQFF. In nucleotides, the CDR3 is TGCAGTGCTAGATGGGGGGGGACTAGAGACAACAATGAGCAGTTCTTC.

This clonotype was observed many times. This chain connects TRBV7-9 to TRBJ1-2; D uncertain. From germline, CDR1 is SEHNR and CDR2 FQNEAQ (reference sequence). Deletions cut 5 bases from V and 7 bases from J, with 14 bases between. This CDR3 has 13 residues. The CDR3 DNA follows: TGTGCCAGCAGCGGCCTGCGGGAATTTGGCTACACCTTC. Translating gives CASSGLREFGYTF.

J is TRBJ2-1 and V is TRBV20-1; the D gene is possibly TRBD2 (5 bases). Per the germline V gene, CDR1 is DFQATT and CDR2 is SNEGSKA (reference sequence). Trimming took 2 bases from V and 9 from J, leaving 17 bases between them. This CDR3 region has 14 residues. The CDR3 DNA follows: TGCAGTGCTAGACTCGCTCTAGGGAGTGGTGAGCAGTTCTTC. Its protein product is CSARLALGSGEQFF.

About this clonotype: The germline gene is not matched at one end of the junction; a read error may be the cause. The genes are TRBV28 and TRBJ1-1, with TRBD1 as a possible D gene (5 bases). This CDR3 is 16 amino acids long. CDR1 and CDR2 from the germline V gene are MDHEN and SYDVKM. CDR3 sequence: CAGSNRGNYWDTEAFF. DNA for the CDR3: TGTGCCGGCAGTAACCGGGGCAATTATTGGGACACTGAAGCTTTCTTT.

This clonotype was seen a single time. CDR3 nucleotides: TGTGCCAGCACAAGACAGGGAGCTTTGCGGGAGCAGTACTTC. Encoded protein: CASTRQGALREQYF. This chain uses TRBV2 with TRBJ2-7; 7 nucleotides match TRBD1. CDR3 length: 14 residues. CDR1 SNHLY and CDR2 FYNNEI come from the germline V gene. Unmatched junction bases numbered 13, after V lost 7 bases and J lost 7 bases.